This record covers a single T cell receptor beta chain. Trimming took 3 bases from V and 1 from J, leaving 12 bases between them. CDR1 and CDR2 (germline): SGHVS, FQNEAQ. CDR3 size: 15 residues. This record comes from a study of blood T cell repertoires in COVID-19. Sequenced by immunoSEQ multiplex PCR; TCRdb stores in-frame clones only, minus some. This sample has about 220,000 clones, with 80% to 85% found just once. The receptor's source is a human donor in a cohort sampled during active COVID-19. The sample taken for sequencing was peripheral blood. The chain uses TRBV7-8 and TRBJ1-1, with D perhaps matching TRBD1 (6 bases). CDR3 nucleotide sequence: TGTGCCAGCAGCTTCGGACAGTTTAAGAACACTGAAGCTTTCTTT. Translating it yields CASSFGQFKNTEAFF.